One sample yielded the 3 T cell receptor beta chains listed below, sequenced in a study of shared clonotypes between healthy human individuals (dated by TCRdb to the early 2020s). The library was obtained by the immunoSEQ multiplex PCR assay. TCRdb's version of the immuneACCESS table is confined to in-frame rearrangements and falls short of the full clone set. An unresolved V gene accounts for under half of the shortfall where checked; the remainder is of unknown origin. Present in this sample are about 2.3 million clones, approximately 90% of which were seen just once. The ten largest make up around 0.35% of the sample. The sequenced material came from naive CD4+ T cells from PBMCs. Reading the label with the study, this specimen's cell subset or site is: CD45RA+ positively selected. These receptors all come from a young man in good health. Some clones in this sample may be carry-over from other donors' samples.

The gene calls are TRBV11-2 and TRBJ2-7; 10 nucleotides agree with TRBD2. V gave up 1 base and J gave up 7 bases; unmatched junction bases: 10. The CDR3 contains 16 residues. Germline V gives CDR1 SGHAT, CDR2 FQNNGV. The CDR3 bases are TGTGCCAGCAGCTTAGCTAGCGGGAGTTGGGCTACGGAGCAGTACTTC. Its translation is CASSLASGSWATEQYF.

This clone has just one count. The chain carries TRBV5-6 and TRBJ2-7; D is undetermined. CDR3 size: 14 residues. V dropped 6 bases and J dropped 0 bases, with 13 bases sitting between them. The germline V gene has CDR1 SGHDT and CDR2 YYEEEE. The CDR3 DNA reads TGTGCCAGCACCCCTCGGAGAAGCTCCTACGAGCAGTACTTC. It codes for CASTPRRSSYEQYF.

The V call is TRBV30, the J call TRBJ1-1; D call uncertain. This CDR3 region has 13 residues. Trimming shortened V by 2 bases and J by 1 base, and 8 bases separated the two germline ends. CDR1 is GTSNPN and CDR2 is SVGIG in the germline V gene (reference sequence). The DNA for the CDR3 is TGTGCCTGGAGTAGGTCAGCGAACACTGAAGCTTTCTTT. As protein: CAWSRSANTEAFF.